This T cell receptor beta chain emerged from a study of tumor and adjacent non-tumor tissue in lung cancer (dated by TCRdb to 2016 to 2019). Some background on the complete study: By cancer type, the cohort comprised eleven to twelve adenocarcinoma patients, 2 squamous cell carcinoma patients and 1 small cell lung cancer patient. Among the approximately 15 patients, ages ranged from about 30 to 85 years, some ten were men and 5 were women, and disease was TNM stage I to III. Sequencing generated a total of 125,075,908 productive TCRbeta reads, averaging approximately 3.8 million reads per sample. The study compared bulk TCRbeta repertoires between lung tumor tissue and matched distant non-tumor lung tissue from 15 or so lung cancer patients. For each patient, one tumor sample and one normal lung sample were taken, giving thirty paired specimens that underwent TCRbeta CDR3 sequencing. The research as a whole found: Significantly higher TCR diversity was found in younger patients, and higher tumor TCR diversity was associated with shorter overall and disease-free survival. Peripheral blood was not sequenced, so blood TCRbeta repertoires were not examined in the lung cancer patients of the study. Neither the sequencing platform nor unique molecular identifiers are mentioned in the methods. Significantly higher TCR diversity (inverse Simpson) was observed in tumor tissue than in normal lung tissue (around 450 vs 150, P = 0.0075, Mann-Whitney U test). In normal lung, the top 100 clones accounted for a significantly larger cumulative share of the repertoire than in tumor tissue. With only about 16 patients in the cohort, the authors noted that larger samples and more detailed clinical data are needed.

RNA was isolated from bulk unsorted tissue, and RNA quality was assessed with a NanoDrop ND-1000 and an Agilent 2100. Normal lung samples were distant non-tumor tissue taken more than 3 cm from the tumor edge. All donors had newly diagnosed lung cancer, had not received prior chemotherapy, and were admitted for thoracic surgery in China between August and November 2014. Anyone who had undergone radiotherapy or chemotherapy before, or who had another cancer at the same time, was left out of the study. Surgical tissue pieces of roughly 1-2.2 cm3 were preserved in RNAlater solution and stored at -80 °C until use. This clonotype was seen repeatedly, ten times or more. Its target antigen remains unknown. Base qualities were left out, and no much larger clone turns up one base away. Via the germline V gene (reference sequence), CDR1 is DFQATT and CDR2 SNEGSKA. From the cysteine through the phenylalanine, the CDR3 covers 13 amino acids. Only CDR3 DNA is held: 39 bases, read in frame from base 1. V loses 4 bases of germline sequence and J loses 6 bases, and the interval between the two ends is 12 bases.

The protocol used for the library was multiplex PCR. TCRdb shows the sequencer as Illumina HiSeq 2500. Following protocols modified from ARM-PCR, the researchers constructed TCRbeta libraries through three rounds of nested PCR with primers (Table S4). Before sequencing, PCR products in the 200-500 bp range were cut out of the gel and cleaned up using the QIAquick gel extraction kit. Per the original workflow: Trimmomatic was used to clean the reads, FLASH merged the cleaned reads into complete CDR3 sequences, and MiTCR assigned the sequences to V(D)J germline segments. Clonal diversity was calculated as the inverse Simpson's index using VDJtools. Productive reads were defined as in-frame sequences without a premature stop codon. TCRdb handled the public reads itself, with Q25 trimming in fastp and clone calling in MiXCR, and kept productive beta chains. Entries are consolidated by CDR3 protein sequence, retaining the most common genes and DNA. These V and J calls rely on TCRdb rather than the paper's analysis. The sample table shows approximately 100,000 distinct CDR3 sequences, and around three fifths are seen once. Roughly 19% of the sample comes from the top ten.

Here the chain combines TRBV20-1 and TRBJ2-2; no D gene call is confident. The material sequenced was distant non-tumor lung tissue. This clonotype was obtained from a man aged 25 to 40 with non-small cell lung cancer. In nucleotide form, the sequence is TGCAGTGCTAACACCCGGTTACCCGGGGAGCTGTTTTTT. Its translation is CSANTRLPGELFF.